The 24 T cell receptor beta chains listed next were all sequenced from one sample in a study of blood T cells in healthy people across ages. Sample-barcoded 5' priming and a J-beta primer mix drove a second PCR of about 6 to 12 cycles. TCRdb recomputed calls from the 5' RACE reads with MiXCR, one row per CDR3 protein. The sample holds about 760,000 distinct CDR3 sequences; 25% are singletons and the top ten take more than 8%. The same data also contributed to another study, on T cells of mothers and their children.

Sequencing used blood. The receptors here all came from a boy under 18 in good health.

The gene calls are TRBV12-3 or TRBV12-4 and TRBJ2-1; 12 nucleotides match TRBD2. CDR3 length: 15 residues. V lost 6 bases and J lost 9; bases outside the gene matches: 9. CDR3: CASSPPRTSGTEQFF. CDR3 sequence (DNA): TGTGCCAGCAGCCCCCCCCGGACTAGCGGGACTGAGCAGTTCTTC.

This rearrangement joins TRBV12-3 or TRBV12-4 to TRBJ2-2; possibly TRBD1 for D (6 bases). The ends were cut back, 4 bases at V and 10 bases at J, with 7 bases in the middle. CDR3 size: 11 residues. In nucleotides, the CDR3 is TGTGCCAGCAGTTGGGGACAGGAGCTGTTTTTT. This gives the protein CASSWGQELFF.

The rearrangement joins TRBV7-9 to TRBJ1-2, with TRBD1 matching 7 bases. CDR3 length: 16 amino acids. Germline CDR1 is SEHNR and CDR2 is FQNEAQ (reference sequence). V gave up 1 base and J gave up 2 bases; unmatched junction bases: 7. CDR3 protein: CASSLVAGGENYGYTF. DNA for the CDR3: TGTGCCAGCAGCTTAGTCGCAGGGGGTGAAAACTATGGCTACACCTTC.

The gene calls are TRBV9 and TRBJ2-5; D possibly corresponds to TRBD1 (6 bases). Trimming took 4 bases from V and 3 from J, leaving 10 bases between them. Germline-derived CDR1 and CDR2 are SGDLS and YYNGEE. This CDR3 contains 13 residues. This chain's CDR3 is CASSITGKETQYF. The CDR3 DNA is TGTGCCAGCAGCATAACAGGGAAAGAGACCCAGTACTTC. The full variable domain, in which reference TRBV9 and TRBJ2-5 provide the parts outside the CDR3, is DSGVTQTPKHLITATGQRVTLRCSPRSGDLSVYWYQQSLDQGLQFLIQYYNGEERAKGNILERFSAQQFPDLHSELNLSSLELGDSALYFCASSITGKETQYFGPGTRLLVL.

This clonotype showed up just a few times. The rearrangement uses TRBV14 and TRBJ1-2; 7 nucleotides line up with TRBD1. The CDR3 totals 15 residues. V was pared by 4 bases and J by 4 bases, with 9 bases of the junction left unmatched. Looked up from germline, CDR1 is SGHDN and CDR2 is FVKESK. CDR3 in DNA: TGTGCCAGCAGCCCCCATTACAGGGGAGGCTATGGCTACACCTTC. It specifies CASSPHYRGGYGYTF.

Turning to this clonotype: The CDR3 ends on some other residue instead of the conserved phenylalanine or tryptophan, so this is likely a read error. CDR3 bases: TGTGCCAGCAGTTGGACCTATTCTAACTATGGCTACACCATC. Amino acids: CASSWTYSNYGYTI. The chain is built from TRBV27 and TRBJ1-2; D gene uncertain. Germline V gene lookup returns CDR1 MNHEY and CDR2 SMNVEV (reference sequence). The length of the CDR3 is 14 residues. V was trimmed by 4 bases and J by 0 bases, leaving 9 bases between them.

This clonotype has only a few counts. The chain carries TRBV4-3 and TRBJ2-5; 7 nucleotides line up with TRBD1. CDR1 and CDR2 from the germline V gene are LGHNA and YSLEER. This CDR3 is built from 14 residues. J gave up 4 bases and V 0 bases, and 2 bases lay outside the gene matches. CDR3 DNA sequence: TGCGCCAGCAGCCAAGATCACAGGGGAGAGACCCAGTACTTC. This translates into CASSQDHRGETQYF.

The gene calls are TRBV13 and TRBJ2-7; 7 bases match TRBD2. The tail of the sequence fits TRBJ2-1 better, so the J call may be wrong. CDR1 PRHDT and CDR2 FYEKMQ come from the germline V gene (reference sequence). This CDR3 spans 14 amino acids. The CDR3 is CASSLTGTNNEQFF. The CDR3 DNA reads TGTGCCAGCAGCTTAACCGGGACTAACAATGAGCAGTTCTTC.

V usage is TRBV7-2 and J usage is TRBJ2-7; D not resolved. V gave up 3 bases and J gave up 3 bases, with 12 bases separating them. The CDR3 covers 14 residues. Germline CDR1 reads SGHTA; CDR2 reads FQGNSA. The CDR3 DNA is TGTGCCAGCAGCTTTTTCTCCCCGCACTACGAGCAGTACTTC. Protein product: CASSFFSPHYEQYF.

This chain uses TRBV5-1 with TRBJ2-5, with D hard to call. The end of the DNA fits TRBJ2-7 better, so the J call may be wrong. CDR3 length: 11 residues. From germline, CDR1 is SGHRS and CDR2 YFSETQ. The CDR3 here is CASSFSNEQYF. DNA of the CDR3: TGCGCCAGCAGCTTTTCTAACGAGCAGTACTTC.

This rearrangement joins TRBV2 to TRBJ2-5; D perhaps matches TRBD2 (5 bases). With the DNA end fitting TRBJ2-7 better, the J assignment may be wrong. Germline V gene sequence: CDR1 SNHLY, CDR2 FYNNEI. The length of the CDR3 is 15 residues. CDR3 DNA: TGTGCCAGCAGTGTGGAGGTAGGCCCCTCCTACGAGCAGTACTTC. Its protein product is CASSVEVGPSYEQYF.

The J gene is TRBJ2-2, the V gene TRBV10-3, with TRBD1 identical over 8 bases. This CDR3 is built from 17 residues. In germline, CDR1 is ENHRY, CDR2 SYGVKD. V trimming: 3 bases; J trimming: 2 bases; junction bases outside the gene matches: 8. CDR3 sequence reads: CAISDPDRGVNTGELFF. The CDR3 bases are TGTGCCATCAGTGACCCCGACAGGGGAGTTAACACCGGGGAGCTGTTTTTT.

This clonotype was seen only a few times. The chain combines TRBV20-1 with TRBJ2-7, with TRBD2 matching over 8 bases. Per germline, CDR1 DFQATT and CDR2 SNEGSKA (reference sequence). The CDR3 is 14 residues long. Trimming took 3 bases from V and 2 from J; bases not matched to a gene: 6. The CDR3 region is CSARFLAGTYEQYF. The CDR3 nucleotides are TGCAGTGCTAGGTTTCTAGCGGGTACCTACGAGCAGTACTTC.

This clonotype occurred a few times. The chain employs TRBV7-2 and TRBJ2-5; D call uncertain. The V and J ends lost 4 bases and 4 bases respectively, with 19 bases between them. The germline gives CDR1 SGHTA, CDR2 FQGNSA. The CDR3 consists of 16 residues. The DNA for the CDR3 is TGTGCCAGCAGCTCCTCTATCCGGACCTCAAGAGAGACCCAGTACTTC. Residues: CASSSSIRTSRETQYF. The complete variable domain, with remaining parts taken from reference TRBV7-2 and TRBJ2-5, reads GAGVSQSPSNKVTEKGKDVELRCDPISGHTALYWYRQSLGQGLEFLIYFQGNSAPDKSGLPSDRFSAERTGGSVSTLTIQRTQQEDSAVYLCASSSSIRTSRETQYFGPGTRLLVL.

This clonotype occurred a few times. V and J are TRBV20-1 and TRBJ2-7, with D unclear. V lost 2 bases to trimming and J lost 4 bases, with 12 bases between them. CDR3 length: 13 residues. In germline, CDR1 is DFQATT, CDR2 SNEGSKA (reference sequence). The CDR3 nucleotides are TGCAGTGCTAGAAACCCGTTGGGGTACGAGCAGTACTTC. Its translation: CSARNPLGYEQYF.

V usage is TRBV5-1 and J usage is TRBJ1-1; 8 bases agree with TRBD1. Germline CDR1 reads SGHRS; CDR2 reads YFSETQ. The CDR3 has 14 residues. The V and J ends lost 3 bases and 6 bases, in that order; junction bases with no gene match: 7. The CDR3 is CASSWGQVTSEAFF. The CDR3 coding sequence is TGCGCCAGCAGCTGGGGACAGGTTACTTCTGAAGCTTTCTTT.

The J gene is TRBJ2-5, the V gene TRBV6-2 or TRBV6-3; D not resolved. Trimming took 3 bases from V and 5 from J, leaving 10 bases between them. This CDR3 contains 13 residues. Germline V lookup: CDR1 MNHEY, CDR2 SVGEGT. DNA of the CDR3: TGTGCCAGCAGTTATACCACCCAGGAGACCCAGTACTTC. Translating gives CASSYTTQETQYF.

The gene calls are TRBV7-9 and TRBJ2-3, with TRBD2 as a possible D gene (7 bases). This CDR3 spans 19 amino acids. Trimming removed 1 base at V and 2 bases at J, with 22 bases between. Germline assignment: CDR1 SEHNR and CDR2 FQNEAQ (reference sequence). The CDR3 DNA is TGTGCCAGCAGCTTAGGATCGGGGGGCGACCTACTCGACACAGATACGCAGTATTTT. It specifies CASSLGSGGDLLDTDTQYF.

The CDR3 DNA reads TGCAGTGTGACGGAAGGGTCCGAGCAGTACTTC. It encodes CSVTEGSEQYF. The chain links TRBV20-1 to TRBJ2-7; no clear D gene. The CDR3 runs to 11 residues. The germline gives CDR1 DFQATT, CDR2 SNEGSKA (reference sequence). Trimming took off 7 bases at V and 6 bases at J, with 13 bases between the two ends.

The chain uses TRBV6-2 or TRBV6-3 and TRBJ2-1, with 8 bases aligning to TRBD2. The CDR3 has 15 residues. J lost 4 bases, V lost 7 bases, and 9 bases had no gene match. Germline loops: CDR1 MNHEY, CDR2 SVGEGT. The CDR3 sequence is CASTQGTSEYNEQFF. Here the CDR3 DNA reads TGTGCCAGCACTCAGGGGACTAGTGAATACAATGAGCAGTTCTTC.

This clonotype occurred a few times. The V call is TRBV5-5, the J call TRBJ2-1; D may be TRBD2 (6 bases). The CDR3 spans 18 residues. Germline loops: CDR1 SGHKS, CDR2 YYEKEE (reference sequence). V lost 0 bases and J 0 bases, leaving 16 bases between the germline ends. CDR3: CASSLVGDSQSSYNEQFF. CDR3 in DNA: TGTGCCAGCAGCTTGGTAGGGGACTCCCAAAGCTCCTACAATGAGCAGTTCTTC. Variable domain in full (rest from reference TRBV5-5 and TRBJ2-1): DAGVTQSPTHLIKTRGQQVTLRCSPISGHKSVSWYQQVLGQGPQFIFQYYEKEERGRGNFPDRFSARQFPNYSSELNVNALLLGDSALYLCASSLVGDSQSSYNEQFFGPGTRLTVL.

The V gene is TRBV10-3, the J gene TRBJ2-3; maybe TRBD1 (6 bases). V was cut by 3 bases and J by 0 bases, with 10 bases left in between. The CDR3 is 15 amino acids. Germline V lookup: CDR1 ENHRY, CDR2 SYGVKD. The CDR3 region has the DNA TGTGCCATCAGTGACCCGGGACAAAGCACAGATACGCAGTATTTT. Translated, it gives CAISDPGQSTDTQYF.

The rearrangement uses TRBV12-3 or TRBV12-4 and TRBJ2-7, with D perhaps TRBD1 (6 bases). The germline V and J ends were trimmed by 6 bases and 2 bases, with 11 bases remaining between them. The CDR3 covers 13 residues. CDR3 bases: TGTGCCAGCAGCCGACAGGTCGCCTACGAGCAGTACTTC. It yields the protein CASSRQVAYEQYF.

This chain connects TRBV4-1 to TRBJ2-5; 7 nucleotides line up with TRBD1. Germline trimming cut 0 bases from V and 5 bases from J; bases unmatched to any gene: 9. Germline V gives CDR1 MGHRA, CDR2 YSYEKL. This CDR3 is 16 amino acids long. CDR3 region: CASSQDRDSEGETQYF. The DNA of the CDR3 is TGCGCCAGCAGCCAAGACCGGGACAGTGAGGGGGAGACCCAGTACTTC.